The next 6 T cell receptor beta chains were all read from a single sample in a study of Graves' ophthalmopathy and Graves' hyperthyroidism. RNA served as the template for amplifying TCR beta CDR3 regions. In the first round, RT-PCR was carried out with HTBI primers, and a multiplex PCR formed the second round. MiXCR was run by TCRdb on the multiplex PCR reads, yielding one entry per CDR3 protein. The sample has over 150,000 distinct CDR3 sequences; 30% to 45% are singletons. Sequencing was done on a sample of peripheral blood. The receptor source for this set is a middle-aged woman with Graves' ophthalmopathy.

This clonotype was observed many times. The CDR3 is CASQKGAANTGELFF. The CDR3 DNA reads TGTGCCAGCCAGAAGGGAGCGGCGAACACCGGGGAGCTGTTTTTT. The rearrangement uses TRBV19 and TRBJ2-2; tentatively, D is TRBD2 (5 bases). V gave up 9 bases and J gave up 0 bases, with 14 bases separating them. CDR1 is LNHDA and CDR2 is SQIVND in the germline V gene (reference sequence). CDR3 length: 15 amino acids.

This clonotype was seen at least ten times. V usage is TRBV6-1 and J usage is TRBJ2-7; 7 positions match TRBD2. Germline V lookup: CDR1 MNHNS, CDR2 SASEGT. This CDR3 is 16 amino acids long. V lost 3 bases to trimming and J lost 2 bases; unmatched junction nucleotides: 10. The CDR3 loop reads CASSDGTTRNPYEQYF. CDR3 DNA: TGTGCCAGCAGTGACGGGACTACCAGAAACCCCTACGAGCAGTACTTC.

This clonotype was detected ten times or more. The conserved closing phenylalanine or tryptophan is absent in this CDR3, likely reflecting a read error. The V and J genes are TRBV27 and TRBJ2-7, with D hard to call. Germline assignment: CDR1 MNHEY and CDR2 SMNVEV (reference sequence). The CDR3 runs to 12 residues. Trimming removed 3 bases at V and 3 bases at J, with 6 bases between. The CDR3 loop reads CASSFHGYEQYL. As DNA, the CDR3 is TGTGCCAGCAGTTTCCACGGCTACGAGCAGTACCTC.

This clonotype was observed at least ten times. The CDR3 reads CASRKTGFSNQPQHF. DNA of the CDR3: TGTGCCAGCAGGAAAACAGGGTTTAGCAATCAGCCCCAGCATTTT. The V and J genes are TRBV28 and TRBJ1-5; TRBD1 might be the D (6 bases). Looked up from germline, CDR1 is MDHEN and CDR2 is SYDVKM. Trimming took off 6 bases at V and 0 bases at J, with 12 bases between the two ends. The CDR3 is 15 residues long.

A single count supports this clonotype. The J gene is TRBJ1-2, the V gene TRBV6-2 or TRBV6-3; D gene unclear. The CDR3 is made up of 16 amino acids. CDR1 and CDR2 from the germline V gene are MNHEY and SVGEGT. Trimming pared 4 bases from V and 3 bases from J, leaving 18 bases between. Here the CDR3 DNA reads TGTGCCAGCAGTTCTACCTCCCCTCCCCGAGACTATGGCTACACCTTC. As protein: CASSSTSPPRDYGYTF.

CDR3 residues: CASSYSKVGGSTYEQYF. CDR3 DNA: TGTGCCAGCAGTTACTCAAAGGTTGGCGGATCCACCTACGAGCAGTACTTC. The chain combines TRBV6-2 or TRBV6-3 with TRBJ2-7; D is undetermined. V lost 0 bases, J lost 2 bases, and 17 bases lay in between. There are 17 residues in the CDR3. The germline gives CDR1 MNHEY, CDR2 SVGEGT.